This TCR beta chain was captured in a study of CD8+CD57+ T cells in acquired aplastic anemia. The V gene's germline CDR1 is SGHVS and CDR2 FNYEAQ. The CDR3 has 10 residues if both end residues are counted. This clonotype was recorded a few times. What it binds is unknown. The CDR3 does not end in the conserved phenylalanine or tryptophan, so this is likely a read error. The limits of the CDR3 on the DNA are not certain, so only TCRdb's listed CDR3 is given. Sequencing was done on patients that had shown CD8+CD57+ cell expansion by flow cytometry. Severe acquired aplastic anemia was diagnosed in all patients. Therapy had not been given to patients before blood sampling. Points from the study as a whole: Patients and controls were found to share twenty-nine CD8+ CDR3 sequences.

It was genomic DNA that served as the template for profiling TCR beta VDJ and CDR3. TCRdb fed the reads into MiXCR, producing one record per CDR3 protein. The data hold a few hundred thousand distinct CDR3 sequences, with around 82% observed a single time. Sequencing was done on a sample of sorted CD4+, CD8+, or CD8+CD57+ T cells (not recorded which) from PBMCs. This rearrangement joins TRBV7-6 to TRBJ1-6. The sequence was collected from a human donor with aplastic anemia. The CDR3 is CASTLGRVPS.